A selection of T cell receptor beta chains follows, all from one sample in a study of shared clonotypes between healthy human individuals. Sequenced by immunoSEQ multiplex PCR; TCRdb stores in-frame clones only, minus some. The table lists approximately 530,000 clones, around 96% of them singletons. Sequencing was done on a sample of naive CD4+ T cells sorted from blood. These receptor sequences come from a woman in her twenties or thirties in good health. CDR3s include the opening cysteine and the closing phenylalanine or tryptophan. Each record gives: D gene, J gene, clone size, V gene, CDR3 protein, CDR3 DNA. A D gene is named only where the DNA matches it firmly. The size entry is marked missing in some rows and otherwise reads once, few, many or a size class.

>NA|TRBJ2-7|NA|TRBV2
CASSERDPKSNYEQYF
TGTGCCAGCAGTGAAAGGGACCCTAAAAGCAACTACGAGCAGTACTTC
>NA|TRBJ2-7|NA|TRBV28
CASSLAGSSSYEQYF
TGTGCCAGCAGTTTAGCGGGGTCAAGCTCCTACGAGCAGTACTTC
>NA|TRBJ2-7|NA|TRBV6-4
CASSLGYVPPEQYF
TGTGCCAGCAGTCTTGGATACGTGCCGCCCGAGCAGTACTTC
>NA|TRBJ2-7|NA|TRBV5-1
CASSLGGAVGGRPYEQYF
TGCGCCAGCAGCTTGGGGGGGGCGGTAGGTGGGCGGCCCTACGAGCAGTACTTC
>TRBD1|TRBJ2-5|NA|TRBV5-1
CASSSGTGVQETQYF
TGCGCCAGCAGCTCCGGGACAGGGGTCCAAGAGACCCAGTACTTC
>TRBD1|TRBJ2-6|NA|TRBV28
CASRGQLAGANVLTF
TGTGCCAGCAGGGGACAGTTAGCTGGGGCCAACGTCCTGACTTTC
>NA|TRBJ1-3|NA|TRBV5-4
CASSRQGGSGNTIYF
TGTGCCAGCAGCCGGCAAGGGGGCTCTGGAAACACCATATATTTT
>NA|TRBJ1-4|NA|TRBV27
CASSFGRQTNEKLFF
TGTGCCAGCAGTTTTGGGAGACAGACTAATGAAAAACTGTTTTTT
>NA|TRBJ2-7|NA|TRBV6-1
CASSAPELYEQYF
TGTGCCAGCAGTGCACCCGAGCTGTACGAGCAGTACTTC
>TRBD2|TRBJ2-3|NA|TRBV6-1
CALRTRDRPDTQYF
TGTGCCTTGAGGACTAGGGATCGCCCAGATACGCAGTATTTT
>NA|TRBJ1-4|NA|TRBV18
CASSPNSAESGLFF
TGTGCCAGCTCACCAAACTCCGCAGAATCGGGACTGTTTTTT
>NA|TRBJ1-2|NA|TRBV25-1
CAIGNPGGYTF
TGTGCCATCGGGAACCCGGGTGGCTACACCTTC
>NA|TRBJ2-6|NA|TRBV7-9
CASSPQGSGANVLTF
TGTGCCAGCAGCCCACAGGGCTCTGGGGCCAACGTCCTGACTTTC
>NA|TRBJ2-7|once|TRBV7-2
CASSRSVGNYEQYF
TGTGCCAGCAGCCGTTCTGTGGGAAACTACGAGCAGTACTTC
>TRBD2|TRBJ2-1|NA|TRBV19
CASSTAGLEQFF
TGTGCCAGTAGTACAGCGGGACTCGAGCAGTTCTTC
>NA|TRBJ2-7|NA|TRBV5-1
CASSVGDHEQYF
TGCGCCAGCAGTGTAGGAGACCACGAGCAGTACTTC
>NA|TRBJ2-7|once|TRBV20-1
CSASGRVSQYF
TGCAGTGCTAGTGGACGTGTATCGCAGTACTTC
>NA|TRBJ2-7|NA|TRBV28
CASSRNPYEQYF
TGTGCGAGCTCTCGTAATCCCTACGAGCAGTACTTC